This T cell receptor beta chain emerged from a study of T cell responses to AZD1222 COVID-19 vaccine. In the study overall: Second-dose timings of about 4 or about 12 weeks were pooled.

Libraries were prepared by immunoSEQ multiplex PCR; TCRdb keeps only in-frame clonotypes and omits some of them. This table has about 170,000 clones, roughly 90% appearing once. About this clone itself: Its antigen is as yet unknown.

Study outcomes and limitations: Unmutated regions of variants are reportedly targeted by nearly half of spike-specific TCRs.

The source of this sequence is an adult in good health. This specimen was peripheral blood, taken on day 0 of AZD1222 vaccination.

CDR3 in DNA: TGTGCCAGCAGTCTCCGAGGGAGCACCGGGGAGCTGTTTTTT. Translating gives CASSLRGSTGELFF. The chain uses TRBV25-1 and TRBJ2-2, with a possible D match to TRBD2 (5 bases). Per germline, CDR1 MGHDK and CDR2 SYGVNS. This CDR3 region has 14 residues. Trimming pared 5 bases from V and 4 bases from J, leaving 11 bases between.